The 30 T cell receptor beta chains reported below all come from one sample, sequenced in a study of shared clonotypes between healthy human individuals. Naivety among CD8 cells was defined by CD45RO negativity and positive CCR7 selection, thereby excluding terminally differentiated effector memory CD45RA+ cells. The data were produced by immunoSEQ multiplex PCR, yet TCRdb's version contains in-frame clones alone and is incomplete. The table has about 600,000 clones, 95% to 98% seen once. The material sequenced was naive CD8+ T cells sorted from blood. Receptors originate from a man aged 30-40 years in good health.

The V gene is TRBV10-3, the J gene TRBJ2-7; D is possibly TRBD1 (6 bases). Germline CDR1 is ENHRY and CDR2 is SYGVKD. This CDR3 contains 14 residues. V lost 4 bases and J 0 bases, leaving 10 bases between the germline ends. This CDR3 reads CAISAGDISYEQYF. CDR3 in DNA: TGTGCCATCAGTGCTGGGGACATCTCCTACGAGCAGTACTTC.

This chain joins TRBV9 and TRBJ2-2, with no clear D. Germline V gives CDR1 SGDLS, CDR2 YYNGEE. The CDR3 runs 16 residues. V lost 1 base to trimming and J lost 6 bases, with 16 bases between them. This CDR3 reads CASSVQRSVDAGELFF. The CDR3 DNA is TGTGCCAGCAGCGTACAGCGCTCAGTGGACGCCGGGGAGCTGTTTTTT. The full variable domain, rest sourced from reference TRBV9 and TRBJ2-2, is DSGVTQTPKHLITATGQRVTLRCSPRSGDLSVYWYQQSLDQGLQFLIQYYNGEERAKGNILERFSAQQFPDLHSELNLSSLELGDSALYFCASSVQRSVDAGELFFGEGSRLTVL.

V is TRBV7-9 and J is TRBJ2-7; D is unresolved. V lost 5 bases to trimming and J lost 2 bases, with 7 bases between them. CDR1 SEHNR and CDR2 FQNEAQ come from the germline V gene (reference sequence). This CDR3 contains 12 residues. The CDR3 loop reads CASSPLAYEQYF. CDR3 sequence (DNA): TGTGCCAGCAGCCCCCTGGCCTACGAGCAGTACTTC.

This clone has just one count. This chain joins TRBV11-2 and TRBJ2-3, with D tentatively TRBD1 or TRBD2 (5 bases each). V lost 7 bases, J lost 3 bases, and 14 bases lay in between. Germline CDR1 SGHAT, CDR2 FQNNGV. The CDR3 sequence is 14 residues long. CDR3: CASTLGTETDTQYF. The CDR3 DNA reads TGTGCCAGCACCCTAGGGACGGAGACAGATACGCAGTATTTT.

About this clone: At the DNA level, this CDR3 is encoded by other sequences in the same sample as well. This chain links TRBV5-4 with TRBJ2-7, with TRBD1 matching over 12 bases. The CDR3 has 15 residues. With V trimmed by 0 bases and J by 4 bases, 2 bases remained unmatched. Germline V lookup: CDR1 SGHNT, CDR2 YYREEE (reference sequence). In DNA form, the CDR3 reads TGTGCCAGCAGCTTGGTGGGACAGGGGGCTTACGAGCAGTACTTC. This encodes CASSLVGQGAYEQYF.

The chain has TRBV13 and TRBJ2-5; the D call may be TRBD1 or TRBD2 (5 bases each). The CDR3 has 15 residues. The germline V gene has CDR1 PRHDT and CDR2 FYEKMQ (reference sequence). The germline V and J ends were trimmed by 2 bases and 5 bases, with 15 bases remaining between them. CDR3 nucleotides: TGTGCCAGCAGCTTACACCCCGGGACGATGGAGACCCAGTACTTC. This translates into CASSLHPGTMETQYF. Based on the CDR3 plus reference TRBV13 and TRBJ2-5, the full variable domain is AAGVIQSPRHLIKEKRETATLKCYPIPRHDTVYWYQQGPGQDPQFLISFYEKMQSDKGSIPDRFSAQQFSDYHSELNMSSLELGDSALYFCASSLHPGTMETQYFGPGTRLLVL.

V gene TRBV9 combines with J gene TRBJ2-1, with 11 bases matching TRBD2. J lost 8 bases, V lost 3 bases, and 16 bases had no gene match. Per the germline V gene, CDR1 is SGDLS and CDR2 is YYNGEE. There are 18 residues in the CDR3. CDR3 coding DNA: TGTGCCAGCAGCGCCGAAGGGACTAGCGGACTCCTGGGGGATGAGCAGTTCTTC. This sequence encodes CASSAEGTSGLLGDEQFF. Filled out from reference TRBV9 and TRBJ2-1, the complete variable domain reads DSGVTQTPKHLITATGQRVTLRCSPRSGDLSVYWYQQSLDQGLQFLIQYYNGEERAKGNILERFSAQQFPDLHSELNLSSLELGDSALYFCASSAEGTSGLLGDEQFFGPGTRLTVL.

Comment on this clone: The same CDR3 also results from other DNA sequences found in this sample. The chain employs TRBV27 and TRBJ1-2; D is ambiguous. The CDR3 covers 14 residues. Trimming stripped 0 bases from V and 4 bases from J, with 9 bases between. Germline loops: CDR1 MNHEY, CDR2 SMNVEV (reference sequence). The CDR3 spells CASSLSGGGYGYTF. CDR3 sequence (DNA): TGTGCCAGCAGTTTATCAGGAGGTGGCTATGGCTACACCTTC.

The J gene is TRBJ1-1, the V gene TRBV6-1; D gene ambiguous. This CDR3 region has 15 residues. V was trimmed by 3 bases and J by 0 bases, leaving 11 bases between them. CDR1 is MNHNS and CDR2 is SASEGT in the germline V gene. The CDR3 here is CASSDLTSMNTEAFF. The CDR3 nucleotides read TGTGCCAGCAGTGATCTTACGTCAATGAACACTGAAGCTTTCTTT.

The chain recombines TRBV7-4 with TRBJ1-5; a weak D match, TRBD1 (5 bases). CDR3 length: 20 amino acids. Germline CDR1 SGHVT, CDR2 SQSDAQ. V lost 1 base to trimming and J lost 7 bases, with 29 bases between them. In nucleotides, the CDR3 is TGTGCCAGCAGCTTAGGAAGGGGCGCGGAGATTCCCCGAATAGTACAGCCCCAGCATTTT. Its protein product is CASSLGRGAEIPRIVQPQHF.

A single count supports this clone. The identical CDR3 is also encoded by other nucleotide sequences in the sample. CDR3 nucleotide sequence: TGCGCCAGCAGCTTGGGACTAAACAATGAGCAGTTCTTC. Protein: CASSLGLNNEQFF. The chain has TRBV5-1 and TRBJ2-1; perhaps TRBD2 as D (5 bases). The V end lost 0 bases, the J end lost 5 bases, and 6 bases lay between the germline ends. Per the germline V gene, CDR1 is SGHRS and CDR2 is YFSETQ. CDR3 size: 13 residues.

In this sample, this clone turned up once. The gene calls are TRBV7-6 and TRBJ2-7; possible D gene TRBD1, 5 bases. There are 15 residues in the CDR3. V lost 5 bases to trimming and J lost 2 bases, with 16 bases between them. Germline lookup yields CDR1 SGHVS and CDR2 FNYEAQ. In nucleotides, the CDR3 is TGTGCCAGCAGCCCGTCAAGGGGCCCCGCCTACGAGCAGTACTTC. This encodes CASSPSRGPAYEQYF.

The chain links TRBV27 to TRBJ2-5, with TRBD1 matching 12 bases. Germline CDR1 reads MNHEY; CDR2 reads SMNVEV (reference sequence). The CDR3 runs to 15 residues. The J segment lost 5 bases and the V segment lost 8 bases, leaving 9 bases of the junction unmatched. CDR3 in amino acids: CASGARDRGPETQYF. Written as DNA, the CDR3 is TGTGCCAGCGGGGCCCGGGACAGGGGGCCGGAGACCCAGTACTTC.

The chain links TRBV7-2 to TRBJ1-5, with D hard to call. V lost 3 bases to trimming and J lost 4 bases, with 7 bases between them. This CDR3 contains 13 residues. Germline loops: CDR1 SGHTA, CDR2 FQGNSA. The CDR3 is CASSFRQNQPQHF. The CDR3 coding sequence is TGTGCCAGCAGCTTTAGGCAGAATCAGCCCCAGCATTTT.

The rearrangement links TRBV28 to TRBJ2-2; tentative D call: TRBD1 (6 bases). V lost 4 bases and J lost 6, with 21 bases in between. CDR3 length: 17 amino acids. Germline-derived CDR1 and CDR2 are MDHEN and SYDVKM. The CDR3 coding sequence is TGTGCCAGCAGTTCCCTCTACAGGGTGGGACGGCCCGGGGAGCTGTTTTTT. Protein product: CASSSLYRVGRPGELFF.

The chain combines TRBV7-6 with TRBJ1-1; TRBD1 is a possible D gene (5 bases). Per the germline V gene, CDR1 is SGHVS and CDR2 is FNYEAQ. The CDR3 is 15 amino acids. Trimming took off 1 base at V and 1 base at J, with 10 bases between the two ends. The CDR3 spells CASSLELGRNTEAFF. CDR3 sequence (DNA): TGTGCCAGCAGCTTAGAGCTGGGGCGGAACACTGAAGCTTTCTTT.

The chain is built from TRBV11-2 and TRBJ1-1; no firm D call. The CDR3 runs 11 residues. Trimming took 5 bases from V and 7 from J, leaving 8 bases between them. Germline loops: CDR1 SGHAT, CDR2 FQNNGV. Here the CDR3 DNA reads TGTGCCAGCAGCCCCTTAGTTGAAGCTTTCTTT. Protein sequence: CASSPLVEAFF.

Only one count was recorded for this clone. This rearrangement joins TRBV5-4 to TRBJ2-3, with a tentative D call TRBD2 (6 bases). The germline V and J ends were trimmed by 0 bases and 2 bases, with 13 bases remaining between them. The CDR3 length is 16 residues. Germline loops: CDR1 SGHNT, CDR2 YYREEE (reference sequence). CDR3 region: CASSLVRERLTDTQYF. Written as DNA, the CDR3 is TGTGCCAGCAGCTTGGTACGGGAGAGACTCACAGATACGCAGTATTTT.

The chain links TRBV19 to TRBJ2-3; the match to TRBD2 covers 8 bases. The CDR3 is made up of 19 amino acids. The ends lost 3 bases at V and 2 bases at J; junction bases unmatched: 16. The germline V gene encodes CDR1 LNHDA and CDR2 SQIVND (reference sequence). CDR3 nucleotides: TGTGCCAGTAGTATGGGCACTAGCGGAACCGAGAGGTTCACAGATACGCAGTATTTT. This encodes CASSMGTSGTERFTDTQYF. The variable domain in full, completed from reference TRBV19 and TRBJ2-3, reads DGGITQSPKYLFRKEGQNVTLSCEQNLNHDAMYWYRQDPGQGLRLIYYSQIVNDFQKGDIAEGYSVSREKKESFPLTVTSAQKNPTAFYLCASSMGTSGTERFTDTQYFGPGTRLTVL.

The V gene is TRBV11-2, the J gene TRBJ2-2; 11 bases are a match to TRBD2. J was trimmed by 2 bases and V by 3 bases; bases with no gene match: 8. The CDR3 is 18 residues long. The germline gives CDR1 SGHAT, CDR2 FQNNGV. This CDR3 is CASSLTSGILLNTGELFF. CDR3 sequence (DNA): TGTGCCAGCAGCTTGACTAGCGGGATCTTACTTAACACCGGGGAGCTGTTTTTT.

The J gene is TRBJ1-3, the V gene TRBV4-1, with D tentatively TRBD1 (6 bases). Trimming took 7 bases from V and 2 from J, leaving 12 bases between them. Germline-derived CDR1 and CDR2 are MGHRA and YSYEKL. This CDR3 comprises 14 residues. Here the CDR3 reads CASNWDITGNTIYF. CDR3 coding DNA: TGCGCCAGCAACTGGGACATTACTGGAAACACCATATATTTT.

V usage is TRBV9 and J usage is TRBJ1-2, with D perhaps TRBD1 (5 bases). V lost 3 bases and J 5 bases, leaving 8 bases between the germline ends. This CDR3 is built from 12 residues. Germline-derived CDR1 and CDR2 are SGDLS and YYNGEE. Here the CDR3 DNA reads TGTGCCAGCAGCGATCAGGGTTATGGCTACACCTTC. It specifies CASSDQGYGYTF. Using reference TRBV9 and TRBJ1-2 for the parts outside the CDR3, the full variable domain is DSGVTQTPKHLITATGQRVTLRCSPRSGDLSVYWYQQSLDQGLQFLIQYYNGEERAKGNILERFSAQQFPDLHSELNLSSLELGDSALYFCASSDQGYGYTFGSGTRLTVV.

The chain links TRBV18 to TRBJ2-1; tentative D call: TRBD2 (6 bases). CDR1 is KGHSH and CDR2 is LQKENI in the germline V gene. Trimming shortened V by 3 bases and J by 1 base, and 13 bases separated the two germline ends. This CDR3 is 16 amino acids long. CDR3 amino acids: CASSPEVSGSYNEQFF. CDR3 sequence (DNA): TGTGCCAGCTCACCTGAGGTGAGCGGGTCCTACAATGAGCAGTTCTTC.

This chain joins TRBV25-1 and TRBJ2-1; possibly TRBD1 for D (5 bases). V lost 2 bases to trimming and J lost 5 bases, with 10 bases between them. The length of the CDR3 is 14 residues. CDR1 and CDR2 (germline): MGHDK, SYGVNS. CDR3: CASSEIGQDNEQFF. The CDR3 DNA follows: TGTGCCAGCAGTGAAATCGGACAAGACAATGAGCAGTTCTTC.

The chain links TRBV5-1 to TRBJ2-5; 8 bases align to TRBD2. Germline CDR1 reads SGHRS; CDR2 reads YFSETQ. With 1 base clipped from V and 1 base from J, the junction kept 3 bases outside the gene matches. This CDR3 spans 15 amino acids. The CDR3 DNA is TGCGCCAGCAGCTTGACTAGCGGAGGCCAAGAGACCCAGTACTTC. Protein product: CASSLTSGGQETQYF.

This clone was recorded only once. This sequence joins TRBV7-3 and TRBJ1-1; D is possibly TRBD1 (6 bases). The germline V and J ends were trimmed by 4 bases and 5 bases, with 14 bases remaining between them. Germline V gives CDR1 SGHTA, CDR2 FQGTGA. There are 14 residues in the CDR3. Written as DNA, the CDR3 is TGTGCCAGCAGCTCTTCAGGGGAAGGGACTGAAGCTTTCTTT. The encoded protein is CASSSSGEGTEAFF.

In DNA form, the CDR3 reads TGTGCCAGCATCCCTAGTTCAGGAAATGAGCAGTTCTTC. It encodes CASIPSSGNEQFF. The chain uses TRBV2 and TRBJ2-1; D is undetermined. Trimming removed 7 bases at V and 7 bases at J, with 14 bases between. CDR1 SNHLY and CDR2 FYNNEI come from the germline V gene. The CDR3 length is 13 residues. Variable domain in full (rest from reference TRBV2 and TRBJ2-1): EPEVTQTPSHQVTQMGQEVILRCVPISNHLYFYWYRQILGQKVEFLVSFYNNEISEKSEIFDDQFSVERPDGSNFTLKIRSTKLEDSAMYFCASIPSSGNEQFFGPGTRLTVL.

V is TRBV7-9 and J is TRBJ1-1; D is uncertain. CDR1 SEHNR and CDR2 FQNEAQ come from the germline V gene (reference sequence). CDR3 length equals 12 residues. Trimming took 1 base from V and 0 from J, leaving 0 bases between them. The CDR3 here is CASSLVNTEAFF. The CDR3 coding sequence is TGTGCCAGCAGCTTAGTGAACACTGAAGCTTTCTTT. The whole variable domain, filled in from reference TRBV7-9 and TRBJ1-1, reads DTGVSQNPRHKITKRGQNVTFRCDPISEHNRLYWYRQTLGQGPEFLTYFQNEAQLEKSRLLSDRFSAERPKGSFSTLEIQRTEQGDSAMYLCASSLVNTEAFFGQGTRLTVV.

The chain joins TRBV4-1 to TRBJ2-7, with D unclear. There are 16 residues in the CDR3. Germline V gene sequence: CDR1 MGHRA, CDR2 YSYEKL. The germline V and J ends were trimmed by 0 bases and 2 bases, with 14 bases remaining between them. The CDR3 reads CASSQDTRRSTYEQYF. DNA for the CDR3: TGCGCCAGCAGCCAAGATACCCGCCGTAGTACCTACGAGCAGTACTTC.

V gene TRBV7-9 combines with J gene TRBJ2-1; D is uncertain. Per the germline V gene, CDR1 is SEHNR and CDR2 is FQNEAQ (reference sequence). The V gene lost 1 base and the J gene lost 10 bases, with 17 bases spanning the gap. There are 15 residues in the CDR3. The CDR3 is CASSLGGLQREEQFF. CDR3 DNA sequence: TGTGCCAGCAGCTTAGGAGGCCTACAGAGAGAGGAGCAGTTCTTC. The whole variable domain, filled in from reference TRBV7-9 and TRBJ2-1, reads DTGVSQNPRHKITKRGQNVTFRCDPISEHNRLYWYRQTLGQGPEFLTYFQNEAQLEKSRLLSDRFSAERPKGSFSTLEIQRTEQGDSAMYLCASSLGGLQREEQFFGPGTRLTVL.